Listed below are T cell receptor beta chains from one sample, sequenced in a study of blood T cells in healthy people across ages. TCRdb itself ran the 5' RACE reads through MiXCR, one entry per CDR3 protein. The sample holds 1 million to 1.2 million distinct CDR3 sequences, around two fifths seen once. The sample comprised blood. These receptors all come from a man younger than 30 in good health. Each CDR3 is given with its conserved first and last residue. Each record gives: J gene, clone size, V gene, D gene, CDR3 protein, CDR3 DNA. The D gene is left open where the match is weak. A clone size is listed for some rows: how often the clone was seen (once, few, many), or a class if it is expanded.

j_gene: TRBJ1-1
abundance: few
v_gene: TRBV20-1
d_gene: -
CDR3aa: CSARVTPLALTEAFF
CDR3nt: TGCAGTGCTAGAGTTACCCCTTTAGCTTTGACTGAAGCTTTCTTT

j_gene: TRBJ2-1
abundance: -
v_gene: TRBV2
d_gene: TRBD1
CDR3aa: CASSVDSTGGNEQFF
CDR3nt: TGTGCCAGCAGCGTCGACTCGACAGGGGGCAATGAGCAGTTCTTC

j_gene: TRBJ2-5
abundance: -
v_gene: TRBV6-4
d_gene: -
CDR3aa: CASILGPQETQYF
CDR3nt: TGTGCCAGCATATTGGGGCCCCAAGAGACCCAGTACTTC

j_gene: TRBJ1-6
abundance: -
v_gene: TRBV20-1
d_gene: TRBD1
CDR3aa: CSAQGVNSYNSPLHF
CDR3nt: TGCAGTGCTCAGGGGGTGAACTCCTATAATTCACCCCTCCACTTT

j_gene: TRBJ2-6
abundance: few
v_gene: TRBV4-3
d_gene: -
CDR3aa: CASSQDSFFAGANVLTF
CDR3nt: TGCGCCAGCAGCCAAGATTCATTTTTTGCTGGGGCCAACGTCCTGACTTTC

j_gene: TRBJ1-1
abundance: -
v_gene: TRBV15
d_gene: -
CDR3aa: CATSRPSMGLTEAFF
CDR3nt: TGTGCCACCAGCAGGCCATCGATGGGGCTGACTGAAGCTTTCTTT

j_gene: TRBJ2-7
abundance: -
v_gene: TRBV20-1
d_gene: -
CDR3aa: CSATSTDWLSSYEQYF
CDR3nt: TGCAGTGCTACCTCTACCGACTGGTTGAGCTCCTACGAGCAGTACTTC

j_gene: TRBJ2-5
abundance: -
v_gene: TRBV6-5
d_gene: TRBD1
CDR3aa: CASSYSPYGQGVETQYF
CDR3nt: TGTGCCAGCAGTTACTCCCCGTATGGACAGGGGGTAGAGACCCAGTACTTC

j_gene: TRBJ2-7
abundance: -
v_gene: TRBV28
d_gene: TRBD2
CDR3aa: CASQTGLAVNEQYF
CDR3nt: TGTGCCAGCCAAACAGGACTAGCAGTCAATGAGCAGTACTTC

j_gene: TRBJ2-4
abundance: few
v_gene: TRBV14
d_gene: TRBD2
CDR3aa: CASSQLHGTSGDGNIQYF
CDR3nt: TGTGCCAGCAGCCAGCTACATGGGACTAGCGGGGATGGGAACATTCAGTACTTC

j_gene: TRBJ2-5
abundance: -
v_gene: TRBV24-1
d_gene: TRBD2
CDR3aa: CATSDNYRGDWETQYF
CDR3nt: TGTGCCACCAGTGACAATTACCGGGGGGACTGGGAGACCCAGTACTTC

j_gene: TRBJ1-2
abundance: -
v_gene: TRBV12-3/TRBV12-4
d_gene: -
CDR3aa: CASSYGTLPNHGYTF
CDR3nt: TGTGCCAGCAGCTATGGGACACTTCCTAACCATGGCTACACCTTC

j_gene: TRBJ2-5
abundance: many
v_gene: TRBV10-3
d_gene: TRBD2
CDR3aa: CAITAGEQETQYF
CDR3nt: TGTGCCATCACGGCGGGGGAACAAGAGACCCAGTACTTC

j_gene: TRBJ2-1
abundance: -
v_gene: TRBV19
d_gene: -
CDR3aa: CASSNQRGNEQFF
CDR3nt: TGTGCCAGTAGTAACCAAAGGGGCAATGAGCAGTTCTTC

j_gene: TRBJ1-2
abundance: -
v_gene: TRBV5-1
d_gene: -
CDR3aa: CASSLVVFDYGYTF
CDR3nt: TGCGCCAGCAGCTTGGTCGTGTTTGACTATGGCTACACCTTC

j_gene: TRBJ1-2
abundance: -
v_gene: TRBV10-3
d_gene: -
CDR3aa: CAISEREGTSRGYTF
CDR3nt: TGTGCCATCAGTGAACGCGAAGGGACATCCCGTGGCTACACCTTC

j_gene: TRBJ1-4
abundance: -
v_gene: TRBV6-5
d_gene: -
CDR3aa: CASSYSSIYPGEKLFF
CDR3nt: TGTGCCAGCAGTTATTCCTCGATTTACCCGGGTGAAAAACTGTTTTTT

j_gene: TRBJ2-7
abundance: -
v_gene: TRBV12-3/TRBV12-4
d_gene: -
CDR3aa: CASSLQWAGSSYNEQYF
CDR3nt: TGTGCCAGCAGTCTCCAGTGGGCGGGGAGCTCCTACAATGAGCAGTACTTC

j_gene: TRBJ2-7
abundance: few
v_gene: TRBV12-3/TRBV12-4
d_gene: TRBD2
CDR3aa: CASSSGGVQYF
CDR3nt: TGTGCCAGCAGTTCGGGAGGAGTGCAGTACTTC

j_gene: TRBJ2-1
abundance: -
v_gene: TRBV7-2
d_gene: TRBD1
CDR3aa: CASSLGQGARETQFF
CDR3nt: TGTGCCAGCAGCTTAGGACAGGGGGCGAGGGAGACCCAGTTCTTC

j_gene: TRBJ1-2
abundance: -
v_gene: TRBV4-3
d_gene: -
CDR3aa: CASSQDRLGPNYGYTF
CDR3nt: TGCGCCAGCAGCCAAGATCGTCTGGGCCCCAACTATGGCTACACCTTC

j_gene: TRBJ1-3
abundance: -
v_gene: TRBV9
d_gene: TRBD1
CDR3aa: CASSVDTKGTGSVGNTIYF
CDR3nt: TGTGCCAGCAGCGTAGACACGAAAGGGACAGGCTCAGTTGGAAACACCATATATTTT

j_gene: TRBJ1-1
abundance: few
v_gene: TRBV20-1
d_gene: TRBD1
CDR3aa: CSAPGQANTEAFF
CDR3nt: TGCAGTGCTCCCGGACAGGCTAACACTGAAGCTTTCTTT

j_gene: TRBJ1-5
abundance: -
v_gene: TRBV3-1
d_gene: -
CDR3aa: CASSRGEFNQPQHF
CDR3nt: TGTGCCAGCAGCCGAGGGGAGTTCAATCAGCCCCAGCATTTT

j_gene: TRBJ1-1
abundance: -
v_gene: TRBV7-2
d_gene: -
CDR3aa: CASSSAGALAFF
CDR3nt: TGTGCCAGCAGCTCGGCAGGCGCTTTGGCTTTCTTT